This T cell receptor beta chain comes out of a study of blood T cell repertoires in COVID-19. As for the study in general: From the United States, Italy and Spain came samples of acute and convalescent COVID-19.

The data were produced by immunoSEQ multiplex PCR, yet TCRdb's version contains in-frame clones alone and is incomplete. Here the sample spans hundreds of thousands of clones, around 90% being singletons. Recruitment covered fewer than 25 US areas and drew participants whose ages spanned roughly 18 to 100 years. For recovered donors of Cohort 3, there were two negative PCRs, clearance, or symptom resolution. On this clone itself: At one end the junction does not follow the germline gene, possibly because of a read error.

The TCR originated in a woman between 40 and 50 years old who had recovered from COVID-19. The sequenced sample consisted of PBMCs or T cells enriched from blood (not recorded which).

The CDR3 DNA is TGTGCCACCAGTGGACTCTCCCCGGACAATGAGCAGTTCTTC. This translates into CATSGLSPDNEQFF. This rearrangement joins TRBV25-1 to TRBJ2-1; a possible D gene is TRBD2 (5 bases). Germline-derived CDR1 and CDR2 are MGHDK and SYGVNS. This CDR3 is 14 amino acids long. The full variable domain, in which reference TRBV25-1 and TRBJ2-1 provide the parts outside the CDR3, is EADIYQTPRYLVIGTGKKITLECSQTMGHDKMYWYQQDPGMELHLIHYSYGVNSTEKGDLSSESTVSRIRTEHFPLTLESARPSHTSQYLCATSGLSPDNEQFFGPGTRLTVL.